This paragraph reports one T cell receptor (beta chain). Its specificity is not known. HTBI primers from iRepertoire and Arm-PCR of CDR3 regions yielded the TCR beta libraries. How the authors handled the data: Samples collectively showed 62 TRBV and more than 12 TRBJ segments. TCRdb fed the multiplex PCR reads into MiXCR, producing one record per CDR3 protein. The V and J calls and clone size are TCRdb's, not the authors'. This sample has 650,000 to 700,000 distinct CDR3 sequences, with approximately 29% found just once. CDR1 LNHNV and CDR2 YYDKDF come from the germline V gene (reference sequence). The V gene lost 0 bases and the J gene lost 6 bases, with 11 bases spanning the gap. This CDR3 is built from 14 residues. This sample was included in a study of regulatory T cells in long-lasting Graves disease. General study points: It was in persistent disease that TRBV28, TRBJ1-2 and TRBJ2-5 were favored. Comparison showed that persistent patients shared more public clonotypes (roughly 2,700) than new patients (approximately 870).

Time point denoted: persistent/refractory GD, antithyroid drugs over 5 years with positive TRAb. PBMC RNA served as the TCR library source. The authors drew 7.5 to 10 milliliters of peripheral blood into EDTA tubes. The J gene is TRBJ1-2, the V gene TRBV15, with D maybe TRBD1 (6 bases). The source was peripheral blood mononuclear cells (PBMCs), collected when the disease was refractory, from a patient treated with antithyroid drugs. The sequence was collected from a female donor with Graves disease. The CDR3 DNA sequence: TGTGCCACCAGCAGAGATCAGGGGCTGGATGGCTACACCTTC. It codes for CATSRDQGLDGYTF.